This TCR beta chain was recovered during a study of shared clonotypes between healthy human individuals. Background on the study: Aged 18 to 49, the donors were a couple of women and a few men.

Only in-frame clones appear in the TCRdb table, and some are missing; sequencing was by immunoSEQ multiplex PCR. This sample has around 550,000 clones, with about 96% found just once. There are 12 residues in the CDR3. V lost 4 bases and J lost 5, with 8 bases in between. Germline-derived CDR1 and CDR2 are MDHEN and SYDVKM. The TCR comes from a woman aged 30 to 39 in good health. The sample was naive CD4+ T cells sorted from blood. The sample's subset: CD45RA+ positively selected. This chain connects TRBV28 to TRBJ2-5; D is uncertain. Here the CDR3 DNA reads TGTGCCAGCAGTTCCGCGATGGAGACCCAGTACTTC. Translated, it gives CASSSAMETQYF.